Below are 10 T cell receptor beta chains sequenced from a single sample in a study of tumor-infiltrating lymphocytes in localized non-small cell lung cancer. Data came from immunoSEQ multiplex PCR; TCRdb stores just in-frame clones and leaves some out. Here the sample spans some 15,000 clones, 80% to 90% being singletons. Sequencing input: uninvolved lung tissue not adjacent to the tumor. The receptors come from a human donor with non-small cell lung cancer.

J is TRBJ2-7 and V is TRBV6-5, with TRBD2 as a possible D gene (6 bases). The CDR3 is 15 residues long. The V gene lost 2 bases and the J gene lost 4 bases, with 15 bases spanning the gap. Per germline, CDR1 MNHEY and CDR2 SVGAGI. CDR3 region: CASSYRASDFYEQYF. CDR3 nucleotide sequence: TGTGCCAGCAGTTACAGGGCTAGCGATTTTTACGAGCAGTACTTC.

V and J are TRBV11-2 and TRBJ2-7; no reliable D call. CDR1 SGHAT and CDR2 FQNNGV come from the germline V gene. V dropped 0 bases and J dropped 4 bases, with 7 bases sitting between them. This CDR3 is 13 amino acids long. The CDR3 DNA reads TGTGCCAGCAGCTTAGAGGCGGAGTACGAGCAGTACTTC. Translated: CASSLEAEYEQYF.

CDR3 DNA: TGTGCCAGCAGTGAAACTTACAGGGTGATTGATGGCTACACCTTC. Translation gives CASSETYRVIDGYTF. V usage is TRBV6-1 and J usage is TRBJ1-2; a weak D match, TRBD1 (6 bases). The germline gives CDR1 MNHNS, CDR2 SASEGT. V was cut by 2 bases and J by 6 bases, with 16 bases left in between. This CDR3 contains 15 residues.

This chain joins TRBV6-1 and TRBJ2-7; 9 bases are shared with TRBD1. Germline assignment: CDR1 MNHNS and CDR2 SASEGT. The junction had 9 bases not matched to a gene; V was cut back by 4 bases and J by 2 bases. The CDR3 has 16 amino acids. The CDR3 sequence: CASSGPPGQGTYEQYF. The CDR3 region has the DNA TGTGCCAGCAGTGGTCCACCGGGACAGGGAACCTACGAGCAGTACTTC.

The chain links TRBV2 to TRBJ1-2; 8 nucleotides align to TRBD1. V lost 3 bases and J lost 8; bases outside the gene matches: 8. Germline values: CDR1 SNHLY, CDR2 FYNNEI. The CDR3 covers 14 residues. The CDR3 spells CASSDNQGARGYTF. The CDR3 DNA reads as TGTGCCAGCAGTGATAATCAGGGGGCCCGGGGCTACACCTTC.

This clone is a singleton in its sample. V is TRBV4-1 and J is TRBJ1-2; D unclear. With 4 bases removed from V and 0 bases from J, the gap between germline ends came to 15 bases. The CDR3 is 16 residues long. Germline V gene lookup returns CDR1 MGHRA and CDR2 YSYEKL. The CDR3 region has the DNA TGCGCCAGCAGCCCCCAAGTGGGGAGAGCTAACTATGGCTACACCTTC. It translates to CASSPQVGRANYGYTF.

The genes are TRBV7-9 and TRBJ2-1; no clear D gene. Trimming removed 3 bases from V and 7 bases from J, with 13 bases in between. This CDR3 has 14 residues. In germline, CDR1 is SEHNR, CDR2 FQNEAQ (reference sequence). In DNA, the CDR3 is TGTGCCAGCAGCTTTCGGTCCGAGTGGAATGAGCAGTTCTTC. Protein: CASSFRSEWNEQFF.

The chain uses TRBV14 and TRBJ2-7, with D tentatively TRBD1 (6 bases). The germline V and J ends were trimmed by 6 bases and 0 bases, with 12 bases remaining between them. The CDR3 is 14 amino acids. Looked up from germline, CDR1 is SGHDN and CDR2 is FVKESK. As DNA, the CDR3 is TGTGCCAGCAGTCCACAGGGCTTCTCCTACGAGCAGTACTTC. It yields the protein CASSPQGFSYEQYF.

The chain couples TRBV5-4 to TRBJ2-7; D is uncertain. From germline, CDR1 is SGHNT and CDR2 YYREEE (reference sequence). The V and J ends lost 4 bases and 0 bases respectively, with 14 bases between them. The CDR3 loop spans 15 amino acids. This CDR3 is CASSPESPSSYEQYF. Here the CDR3 DNA reads TGTGCCAGCAGCCCCGAGAGTCCATCCTCCTACGAGCAGTACTTC.

This clone is a singleton in its sample. V gene TRBV19 combines with J gene TRBJ2-5; TRBD1 agrees at 7 bases. The CDR3 runs 14 residues. With V trimmed by 6 bases and J by 3 bases, 7 bases remained unmatched. CDR1 and CDR2 from the germline V gene are LNHDA and SQIVND (reference sequence). CDR3 sequence: CASRGRQGEETQYF. CDR3 DNA sequence: TGTGCCAGTAGGGGAAGACAGGGAGAAGAGACCCAGTACTTC.